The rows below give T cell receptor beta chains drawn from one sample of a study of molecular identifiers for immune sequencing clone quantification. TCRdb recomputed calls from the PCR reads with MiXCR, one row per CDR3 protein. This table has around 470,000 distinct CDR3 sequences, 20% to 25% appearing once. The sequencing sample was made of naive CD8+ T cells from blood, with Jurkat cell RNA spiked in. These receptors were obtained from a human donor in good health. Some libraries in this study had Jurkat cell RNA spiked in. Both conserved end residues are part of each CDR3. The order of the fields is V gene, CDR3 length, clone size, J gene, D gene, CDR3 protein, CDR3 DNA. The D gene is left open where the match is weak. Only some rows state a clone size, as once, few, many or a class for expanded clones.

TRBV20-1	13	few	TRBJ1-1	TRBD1	CSARDRDKTEAFF	TGCAGTGCCAGAGACAGGGACAAAACTGAAGCTTTCTTT
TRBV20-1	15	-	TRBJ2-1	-	CSAGLETTAYNEQFF	TGCAGTGCTGGACTTGAGACTACGGCGTACAATGAGCAGTTCTTC
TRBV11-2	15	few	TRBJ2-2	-	CASSLSNWNTGELFF	TGTGCCAGCAGCTTATCTAACTGGAACACCGGGGAGCTGTTTTTT
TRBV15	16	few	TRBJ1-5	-	CATSKDLLGFNQPQHF	TGTGCCACCAGCAAAGATCTCTTGGGTTTTAATCAGCCCCAGCATTTT
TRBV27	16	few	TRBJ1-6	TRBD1	CATRTGDRTIYSPLHF	TGTGCCACCCGTACTGGGGACAGAACAATATATTCACCCCTCCACTTT
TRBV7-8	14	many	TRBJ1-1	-	CASSLLPGNTEAFF	TGTGCCAGCAGCTTATTGCCAGGGAACACTGAAGCTTTCTTT
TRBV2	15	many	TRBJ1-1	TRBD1	CASNKEARTGGEAFF	TGTGCCAGCAACAAGGAGGCTAGGACAGGGGGTGAAGCTTTCTTT
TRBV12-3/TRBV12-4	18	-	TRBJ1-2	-	CASTLGVYNRLDNYGYTF	TGTGCCAGCACCCTAGGGGTCTATAACCGCCTCGACAACTATGGCTACACCTTC
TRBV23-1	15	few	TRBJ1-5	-	CASSQKRRMDQPQHF	TGCGCCAGCAGTCAAAAACGCAGGATGGATCAGCCCCAGCATTTT
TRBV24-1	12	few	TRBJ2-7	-	CATRAQNRRQYF	TGTGCCACAAGGGCCCAAAACAGGAGGCAGTACTTC
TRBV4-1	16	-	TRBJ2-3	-	CASSQGFWGGTDTQYF	TGCGCCAGCAGCCAAGGTTTCTGGGGGGGCACAGATACGCAGTATTTT
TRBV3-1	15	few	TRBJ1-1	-	CASSQEHRPNTEAFF	TGTGCCAGCAGCCAGGAACATCGGCCGAACACTGAAGCTTTCTTT
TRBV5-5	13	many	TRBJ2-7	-	CASSWGPGYEQYF	TGTGCCAGCAGCTGGGGGCCGGGGTACGAGCAGTACTTC
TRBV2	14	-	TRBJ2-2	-	CASKSRDSTGGLFF	TGTGCCAGCAAGAGCCGGGACAGCACCGGGGGGCTGTTTTTT
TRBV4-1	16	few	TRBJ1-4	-	CASSPPGGQTNEKLFF	TGCGCCAGCAGCCCTCCCGGGGGGCAAACTAATGAAAAACTGTTTTTT
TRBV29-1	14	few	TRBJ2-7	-	CSVDSDGPPYEQYF	TGCAGCGTTGATAGTGACGGACCTCCCTACGAGCAGTACTTC
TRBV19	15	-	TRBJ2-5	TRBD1	CASSMGQGVGETQYF	TGTGCCAGTAGTATGGGACAGGGGGTCGGAGAGACCCAGTACTTC
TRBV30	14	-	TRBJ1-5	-	CAWSRGSGNQPQHF	TGTGCCTGGAGTAGAGGGTCGGGCAATCAGCCCCAGCATTTT